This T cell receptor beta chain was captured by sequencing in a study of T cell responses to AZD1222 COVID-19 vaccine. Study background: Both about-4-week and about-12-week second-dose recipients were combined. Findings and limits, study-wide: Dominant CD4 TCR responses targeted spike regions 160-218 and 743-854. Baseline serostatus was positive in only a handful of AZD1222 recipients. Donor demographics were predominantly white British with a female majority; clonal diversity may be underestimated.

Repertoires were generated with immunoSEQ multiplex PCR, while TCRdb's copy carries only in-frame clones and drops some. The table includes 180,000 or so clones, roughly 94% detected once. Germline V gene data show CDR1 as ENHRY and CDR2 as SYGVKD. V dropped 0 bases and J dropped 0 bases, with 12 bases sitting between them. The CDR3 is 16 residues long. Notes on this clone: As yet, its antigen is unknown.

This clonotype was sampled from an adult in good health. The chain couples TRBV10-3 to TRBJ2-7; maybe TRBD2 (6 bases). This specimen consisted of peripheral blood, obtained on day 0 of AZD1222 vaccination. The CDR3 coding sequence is TGTGCCATCAGTGAGTCCTGGGGAGGATTCTCCTACGAGCAGTACTTC. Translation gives CAISESWGGFSYEQYF.